This T cell receptor (beta chain) comes out of a study of T cell responses to AZD1222 COVID-19 vaccine (dated by TCRdb to the early 2020s). Notes on the research overall: AZD1222 recipients with second doses at about 4 weeks or about 12 weeks were pooled, because spike-specific TCR depth and breadth did not differ between schedules. TCR sequencing was performed for roughly 240 trial participants, of whom roughly 200 were given two doses of AZD1222 and 26 were given two doses of MenACWY control vaccine. Trial participants were enrolled into age subgroups of 18-55, 56-69 and 70-plus years, which contained around 150, 29 and 61 TCR-sequenced participants, respectively.

The investigation overall reported the following: Participants were mostly white British, with more females than males. The authors suggested clonal diversity may have been underestimated. In the small 56-69-year group, the increase in depth fell short of significance, most likely because of low power. No day 14 peak-response samples were available, so repertoires were characterized only after the peak T cell response. Spike-specific TCR breadth and depth rose significantly after two AZD1222 doses compared with day 0 and with MenACWY recipients. Reportedly, almost half of the unique spike-specific TCRs recognized epitopes lying outside the regions that are mutated in the B.1.351 and B.1.1.7 variants. Conclusions about previously exposed vaccinees are limited because only five to seven AZD1222 recipients were SARS-CoV-2 seropositive at baseline. CD4 TCRs associated with the vaccine covered the entire spike protein, and the dominant responses were in regions 160-218 and 743-854.

The CDR3 regions of human TCRbeta chains were analyzed by immunosequencing. Turning to the authors' computational methods: TCRs in the repertoires were matched against a reference library of SARS-CoV-2-specific TCRs that had been generated with the MIRA antigen-specificity platform. Breadth was defined as the fraction of unique TCRs that were SARS-CoV-2-associated, and depth was defined as the fraction of total T cells that were SARS-CoV-2-associated. Using the MIRA data, each spike-specific TCR was assigned both to the spike region to which the TCR was reactive and to a CD4 or CD8 class. Log10-transformed breadth and depth values were compared by one-way ANOVA with Sidak's multiple comparisons tests. In TCRdb, the immuneACCESS table is reduced to in-frame sequences with V and J assigned. These tables do not hold every clone; where another copy was compared, an unresolved V gene accounts for under half, and the others remain unexplained. The V and J calls and the clone size are those of that table, but D and trimming were determined from the DNA. The sample yields roughly 120,000 clones; 80% to 85% were counted once. The ten top clones hold 9.4% of the sample.

The germline V gene encodes CDR1 MNHNS and CDR2 SASEGT. V drops 3 bases and J drops 10 bases, leaving 16 bases in between. There are 15 amino acids in the CDR3, from cysteine to phenylalanine inclusive. The sequence is cut down to CDR3 DNA, 45 bases in frame from base 1. To note about this clone: Its antigen is unknown. No per-base quality is available; no much larger clone lies one base away.

Explained via the paper, the time point label denotes: baseline before first vaccination. Vaccinee samples came from UK trials COV001 and COV002, including a single-blind randomized controlled phase 2/3 trial of AZD1222 (ChAdOx1 nCoV-19) in healthy adults. Trial participant PBMC samples were collected at day 0 and day 28 after the second dose for TCRbeta chain sequencing. This sequence uses TRBV6-1 and TRBJ1-6; TRBD1 is perhaps the D gene, given 5 matching bases. This specimen consisted of peripheral blood, obtained on day 0 of AZD1222 vaccination. This sequence originates from an adult in good health. The DNA sequence is as follows: TGTGCCAGCAGTGACAGCGACAGCCTTATCTCACCCCTCCACTTT. This translates into CASSDSDSLISPLHF.